This T cell receptor beta chain was found in a study of T cell repertoires in cytomegalovirus infection. The CDR3 is 15 amino acids. From germline, CDR1 is LGHNA and CDR2 YSLEER. V was cut by 0 bases and J by 5 bases, with 13 bases left in between. MiXCR, applied by TCRdb to the reads, yields one record per CDR3 protein. Of about 260,000 distinct CDR3 sequences in the sample, around 8.7% are singletons; the top ten hold roughly 16%. J is TRBJ1-1 and V is TRBV4-3, with D possibly being TRBD1 (6 bases). The sequenced sample was PBMCs. The clonotype was recovered from a human donor in good health (CMV status not recorded). Some clones in this sample may be carry-over from other donors' samples. CDR3 residues: CASSQDSGAWTEAFF. The CDR3 DNA follows: TGCGCCAGCAGCCAAGATTCGGGGGCTTGGACTGAAGCTTTCTTT.